The clone carrying this T cell receptor beta chain showed up many times. The CDR3 contains 15 residues. Germline assignment: CDR1 MNHNS and CDR2 SASEGT. V dropped 4 bases and J dropped 1 base, with 13 bases sitting between them. The data stem from a study of T cells in Graves' hyperthyroidism and ophthalmopathy. RNA transcripts yielded amplified TCR beta CDR3 regions. When the TCR CDR3 underwent first-round RT-PCR, the HTBI primer set was used. Using its own MiXCR run on the multiplex PCR reads, TCRdb lists one record per CDR3 protein. The data hold about 400,000 distinct CDR3 sequences, with over 12% observed a single time. Ophthalmopathy patients had Clinical Activity Score at least 3, NOSPECS grade at least 4, duration under 3 months.

This sequence was found in a man aged 50 to 59 with Graves' ophthalmopathy. This chain uses TRBV6-1 with TRBJ1-1, with D unresolved. The sequenced sample was blood. The CDR3 region is CASSASSGQNTEAFF. CDR3 nucleotides: TGTGCCAGCAGTGCATCAAGCGGGCAGAACACTGAAGCTTTCTTT.